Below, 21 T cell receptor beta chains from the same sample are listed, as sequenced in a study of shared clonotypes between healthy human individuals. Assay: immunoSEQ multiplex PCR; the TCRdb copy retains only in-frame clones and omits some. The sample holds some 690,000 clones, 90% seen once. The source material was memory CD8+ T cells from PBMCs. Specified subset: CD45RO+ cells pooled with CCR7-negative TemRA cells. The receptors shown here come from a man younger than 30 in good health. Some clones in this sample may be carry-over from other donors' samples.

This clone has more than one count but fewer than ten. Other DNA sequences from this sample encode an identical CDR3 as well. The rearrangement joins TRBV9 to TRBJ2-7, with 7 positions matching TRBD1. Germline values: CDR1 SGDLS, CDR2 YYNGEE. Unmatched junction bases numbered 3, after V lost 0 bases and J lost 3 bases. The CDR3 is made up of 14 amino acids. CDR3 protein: CASSVAAGGYEQYF. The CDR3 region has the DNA TGTGCCAGCAGCGTAGCCGCAGGGGGCTACGAGCAGTACTTC.

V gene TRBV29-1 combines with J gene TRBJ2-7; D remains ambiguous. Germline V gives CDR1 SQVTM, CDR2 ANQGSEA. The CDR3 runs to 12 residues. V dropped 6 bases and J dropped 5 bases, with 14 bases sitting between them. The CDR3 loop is CSVYDMSHEQYF. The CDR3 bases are TGCAGCGTATACGACATGTCCCACGAGCAGTACTTC.

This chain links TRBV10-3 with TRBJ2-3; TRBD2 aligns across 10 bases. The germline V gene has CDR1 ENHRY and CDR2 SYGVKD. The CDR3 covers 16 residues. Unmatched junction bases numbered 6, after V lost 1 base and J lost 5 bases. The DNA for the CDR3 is TGTGCCATCAGTGAGTTGAGCGGGAGGGCGGAAGATACGCAGTATTTT. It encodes CAISELSGRAEDTQYF.

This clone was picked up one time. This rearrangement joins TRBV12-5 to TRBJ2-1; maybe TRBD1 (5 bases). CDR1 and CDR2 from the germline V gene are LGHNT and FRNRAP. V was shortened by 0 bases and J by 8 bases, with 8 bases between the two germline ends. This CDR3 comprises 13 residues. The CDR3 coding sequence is TGTGCTAGTGGTTTGGTAGGGGTCGATGAGCAGTTCTTC. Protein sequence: CASGLVGVDEQFF. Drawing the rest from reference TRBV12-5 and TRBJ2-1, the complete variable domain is DARVTQTPRHKVTEMGQEVTMRCQPILGHNTVFWYRQTMMQGLELLAYFRNRAPLDDSGMPKDRFSAEMPDATLATLKIQPSEPRDSAVYFCASGLVGVDEQFFGPGTRLTVL.

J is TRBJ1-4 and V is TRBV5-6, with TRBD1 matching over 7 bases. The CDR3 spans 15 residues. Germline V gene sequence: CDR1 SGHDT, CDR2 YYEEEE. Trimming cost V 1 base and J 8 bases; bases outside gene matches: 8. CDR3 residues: CASSLKRGRGEKLFF. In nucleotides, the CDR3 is TGTGCCAGCAGCTTGAAGAGGGGGCGCGGCGAAAAACTGTTTTTT.

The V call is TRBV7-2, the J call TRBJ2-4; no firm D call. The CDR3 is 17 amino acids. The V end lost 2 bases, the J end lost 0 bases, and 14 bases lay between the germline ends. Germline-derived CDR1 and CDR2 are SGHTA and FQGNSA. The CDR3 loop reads CASSLYGQLLAKNIQYF. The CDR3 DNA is TGTGCCAGCAGCTTATATGGGCAGCTACTAGCCAAAAACATTCAGTACTTC.

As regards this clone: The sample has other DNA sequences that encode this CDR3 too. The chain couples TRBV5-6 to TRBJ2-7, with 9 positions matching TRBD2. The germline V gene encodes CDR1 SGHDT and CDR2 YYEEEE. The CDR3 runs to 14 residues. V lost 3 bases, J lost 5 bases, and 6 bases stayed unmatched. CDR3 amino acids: CASSSGTSPHEQYF. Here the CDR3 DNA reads TGTGCCAGCAGCTCCGGGACTAGCCCACACGAGCAGTACTTC.

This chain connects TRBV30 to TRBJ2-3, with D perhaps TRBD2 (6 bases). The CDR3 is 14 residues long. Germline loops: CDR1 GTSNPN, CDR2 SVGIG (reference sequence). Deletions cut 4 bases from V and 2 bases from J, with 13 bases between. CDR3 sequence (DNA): TGTGCCTGGACCGGGGCTAGCGTCACAGATACGCAGTATTTT. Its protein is CAWTGASVTDTQYF.

The CDR3 is CASSQDMGRPFFEAEEQFF. CDR3 DNA: TGCGCCAGCAGCCAAGATATGGGCAGGCCCTTTTTCGAAGCGGAAGAGCAGTTCTTC. The chain recombines TRBV4-1 with TRBJ2-1, with D perhaps matching TRBD2 (5 bases). Trimming shortened V by 0 bases and J by 10 bases, and 28 bases separated the two germline ends. Germline CDR1 and CDR2: MGHRA and YSYEKL. The CDR3 runs 19 residues.

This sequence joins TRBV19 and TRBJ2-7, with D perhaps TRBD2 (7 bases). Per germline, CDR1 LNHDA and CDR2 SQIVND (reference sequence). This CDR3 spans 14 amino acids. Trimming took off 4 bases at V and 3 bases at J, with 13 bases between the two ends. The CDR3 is CASSSWEGDYEQYF. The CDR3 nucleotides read TGTGCCAGTAGTAGCTGGGAGGGGGACTACGAGCAGTACTTC.

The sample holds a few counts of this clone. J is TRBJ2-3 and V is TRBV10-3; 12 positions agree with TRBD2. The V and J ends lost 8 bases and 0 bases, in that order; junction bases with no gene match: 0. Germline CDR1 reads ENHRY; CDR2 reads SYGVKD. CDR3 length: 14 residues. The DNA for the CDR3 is TGTGCCATCGGGACTAGCGGGAGCACAGATACGCAGTATTTT. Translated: CAIGTSGSTDTQYF.

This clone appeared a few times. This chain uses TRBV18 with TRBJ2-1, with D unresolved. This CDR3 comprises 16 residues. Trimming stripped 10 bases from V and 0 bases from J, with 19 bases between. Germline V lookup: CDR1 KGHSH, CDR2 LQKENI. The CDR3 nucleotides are TGTGCCACCTCGGCCCTTAACTTTGGCTCCTACAATGAGCAGTTCTTC. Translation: CATSALNFGSYNEQFF.

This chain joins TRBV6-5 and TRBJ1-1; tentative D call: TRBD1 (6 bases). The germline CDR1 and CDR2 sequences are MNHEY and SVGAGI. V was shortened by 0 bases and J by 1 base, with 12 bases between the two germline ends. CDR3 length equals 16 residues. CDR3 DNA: TGTGCCAGCAGTTACTCGTATTACAGGGAGAACACTGAAGCTTTCTTT. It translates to CASSYSYYRENTEAFF.

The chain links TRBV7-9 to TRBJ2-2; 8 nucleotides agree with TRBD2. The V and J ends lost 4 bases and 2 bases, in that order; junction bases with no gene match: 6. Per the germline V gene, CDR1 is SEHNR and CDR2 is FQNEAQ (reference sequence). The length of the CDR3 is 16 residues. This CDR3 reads CASSSRLARNTGELFF. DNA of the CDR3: TGTGCCAGCAGCTCTAGACTAGCGAGAAACACCGGGGAGCTGTTTTTT.

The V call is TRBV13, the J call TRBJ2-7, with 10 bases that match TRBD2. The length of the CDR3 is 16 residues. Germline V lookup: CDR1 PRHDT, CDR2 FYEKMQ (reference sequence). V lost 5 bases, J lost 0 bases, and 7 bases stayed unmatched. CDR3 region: CASSPRTSGHSYEQYF. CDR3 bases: TGTGCCAGCAGCCCCAGGACTAGCGGACACTCCTACGAGCAGTACTTC.

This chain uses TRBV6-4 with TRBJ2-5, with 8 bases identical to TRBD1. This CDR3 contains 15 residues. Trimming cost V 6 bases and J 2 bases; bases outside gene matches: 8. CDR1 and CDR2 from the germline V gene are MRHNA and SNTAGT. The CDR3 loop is CASSAQGGGQETQYF. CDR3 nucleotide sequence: TGTGCCAGCAGCGCACAGGGGGGCGGTCAAGAGACCCAGTACTTC.

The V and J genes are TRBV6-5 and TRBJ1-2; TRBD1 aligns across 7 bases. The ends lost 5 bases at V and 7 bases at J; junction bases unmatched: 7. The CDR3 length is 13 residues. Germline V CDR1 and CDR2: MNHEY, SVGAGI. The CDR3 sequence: CASSENTGAGYTF. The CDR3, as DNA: TGTGCCAGCAGTGAAAACACAGGGGCTGGCTACACCTTC.

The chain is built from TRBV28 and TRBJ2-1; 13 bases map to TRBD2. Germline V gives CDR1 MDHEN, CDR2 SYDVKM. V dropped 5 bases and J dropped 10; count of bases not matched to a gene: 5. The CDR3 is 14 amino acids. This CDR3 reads CASSHTSGRGEQFF. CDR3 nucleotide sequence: TGTGCCAGCAGTCACACTAGCGGGAGGGGCGAGCAGTTCTTC.

CDR3 amino acids: CASSLLARPIYEQYF. DNA for the CDR3: TGTGCCAGCAGTCTACTAGCACGCCCTATCTACGAGCAGTACTTC. The chain links TRBV27 to TRBJ2-7, with D possibly being TRBD2 (6 bases). Deletions cut 5 bases from V and 3 bases from J, with 17 bases between. CDR3 length equals 15 residues. The germline CDR1 and CDR2 sequences are MNHEY and SMNVEV (reference sequence).

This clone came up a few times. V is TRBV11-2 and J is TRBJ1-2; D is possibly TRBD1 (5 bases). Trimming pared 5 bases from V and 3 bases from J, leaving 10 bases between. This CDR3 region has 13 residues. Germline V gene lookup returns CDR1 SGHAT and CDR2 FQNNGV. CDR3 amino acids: CASSLGTDYGYTF. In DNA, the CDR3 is TGTGCCAGCAGCCTCGGGACGGACTATGGCTACACCTTC. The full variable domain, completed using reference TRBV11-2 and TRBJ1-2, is EAGVAQSPRYKIIEKRQSVAFWCNPISGHATLYWYQQILGQGPKLLIQFQNNGVVDDSQLPKDRFSAERLKGVDSTLKIQPAKLEDSAVYLCASSLGTDYGYTFGSGTRLTVV.

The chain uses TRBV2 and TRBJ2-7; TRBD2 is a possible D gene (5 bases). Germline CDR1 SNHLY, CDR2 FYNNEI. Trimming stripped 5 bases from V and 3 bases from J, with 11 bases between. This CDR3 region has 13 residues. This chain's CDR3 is CASSSPGVYEQYF. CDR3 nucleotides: TGTGCCAGCAGTTCTCCCGGGGTCTACGAGCAGTACTTC.